The 20 T cell receptor beta chains in this list originate from one sample, sequenced in a study of CD8+ T cells in alopecia areata. Treatment specified: oral pan-JAK inhibitor, 5-10 mg twice daily. Reverse transcribed after extraction, RNA yielded cDNA as the sequencing template. Data came from immunoSEQ multiplex PCR; TCRdb stores just in-frame clones and leaves some out. The data hold roughly 120,000 clones, with about 61% observed a single time. The sequenced sample was CD8+ T cells sorted from blood, obtained at week 4, from a patient treated with tofacitinib. The receptors here all came from a human donor with alopecia areata.

The chain combines TRBV30 with TRBJ2-5, with TRBD2 identical over 8 bases. The CDR3 is 15 amino acids. Germline CDR1 GTSNPN, CDR2 SVGIG (reference sequence). Unmatched junction bases numbered 12, after V lost 4 bases and J lost 5 bases. The CDR3 here is CAWTGLASMGETQYF. CDR3 in DNA: TGTGCCTGGACTGGACTAGCCTCCATGGGGGAGACCCAGTACTTC. The full variable domain, its missing parts supplied by reference TRBV30 and TRBJ2-5, is SQTIHQWPATLVQPVGSPLSLECTVEGTSNPNLYWYRQAAGRGLQLLFYSVGIGQISSEVPQNLSASRPQDRQFILSSKKLLLSDSGFYLCAWTGLASMGETQYFGPGTRLLVL.

CDR3 in DNA: TGTGCCTGGCAAAACTGGGGTTCCTCCTACGAGCAGTACTTC. It yields the protein CAWQNWGSSYEQYF. The gene calls are TRBV30 and TRBJ2-7; no firm D call. Germline lookup yields CDR1 GTSNPN and CDR2 SVGIG (reference sequence). Trimming removed 5 bases from V and 0 bases from J, with 14 bases in between. The CDR3 covers 14 residues. Drawing the rest from reference TRBV30 and TRBJ2-7, the complete variable domain is SQTIHQWPATLVQPVGSPLSLECTVEGTSNPNLYWYRQAAGRGLQLLFYSVGIGQISSEVPQNLSASRPQDRQFILSSKKLLLSDSGFYLCAWQNWGSSYEQYFGPGTRLTVT.

The chain couples TRBV7-8 to TRBJ2-7; 9 positions agree with TRBD1. Germline V gene sequence: CDR1 SGHVS, CDR2 FQNEAQ. The CDR3 sequence is 17 residues long. The junction had 14 bases not matched to a gene; V was cut back by 6 bases and J by 2 bases. The CDR3 is CASRPLVGGDRAYEQYF. The DNA of the CDR3 is TGTGCCAGCAGGCCCCTGGTGGGGGGGGACAGGGCCTACGAGCAGTACTTC. The full variable domain, in which reference TRBV7-8 and TRBJ2-7 provide the parts outside the CDR3, is GAGVSQSPRYKVAKRGQDVALRCDPISGHVSLFWYQQALGQGPEFLTYFQNEAQLDKSGLPSDRFFAERPEGSVSTLKIQRTQQEDSAVYLCASRPLVGGDRAYEQYFGPGTRLTVT.

This clone showed up just a few times. This chain uses TRBV30 with TRBJ2-7; TRBD1 might be the D (5 bases). The CDR3 is 13 amino acids. V lost 0 bases and J lost 2, with 8 bases in between. The germline CDR1 and CDR2 sequences are GTSNPN and SVGIG (reference sequence). CDR3 coding DNA: TGTGCCTGGAGTGTACTACAGGCCTACGAGCAGTACTTC. Encoded protein: CAWSVLQAYEQYF.

This clone was seen a few times. The chain employs TRBV7-9 and TRBJ1-1; D is unclear. V was clipped by 5 bases and J by 8 bases, with 21 bases between them. Germline V gene lookup returns CDR1 SEHNR and CDR2 FQNEAQ (reference sequence). The CDR3 totals 15 residues. The DNA for the CDR3 is TGTGCCAGCAGCCCCCCGGATCCGTCCTTGCCCGAAGCTTTCTTT. Amino acids: CASSPPDPSLPEAFF.

This sequence joins TRBV29-1 and TRBJ2-7; 8 nucleotides match TRBD1. The CDR3 is 14 residues long. With 7 bases clipped from V and 4 bases from J, the junction kept 12 bases outside the gene matches. The germline V gene has CDR1 SQVTM and CDR2 ANQGSEA. The CDR3 protein is CSAVGGTGFYEQYF. Written as DNA, the CDR3 is TGCAGCGCCGTGGGCGGGACAGGCTTTTACGAGCAGTACTTC.

The CDR3 is CASIPDEEHLYEQYF. As DNA, the CDR3 is TGTGCCAGCATCCCGGACGAGGAGCACCTCTACGAGCAGTACTTC. J is TRBJ2-7 and V is TRBV11-2; D unclear. This CDR3 comprises 15 residues. Germline loops: CDR1 SGHAT, CDR2 FQNNGV. V gave up 7 bases and J gave up 3 bases, with 19 bases separating them.

This clone occurred a few times. The chain combines TRBV30 with TRBJ1-2; a possible D gene is TRBD1 (5 bases). The CDR3 contains 14 residues. The V gene lost 5 bases and the J gene lost 4 bases, with 17 bases spanning the gap. Germline CDR1 is GTSNPN and CDR2 is SVGIG (reference sequence). The CDR3 coding sequence is TGTGCCTGGTACCAGACAGCACGATTCTATGGCTACACCTTC. Translating gives CAWYQTARFYGYTF.

The rearrangement uses TRBV30 and TRBJ2-3; TRBD2 is a possible D gene (6 bases). In germline, CDR1 is GTSNPN, CDR2 SVGIG (reference sequence). The CDR3 consists of 13 residues. The V end was cut by 6 bases, the J end by 1 base, with 11 bases between. The CDR3 nucleotides read TGTGCCTGTAAAGAGCGGGGCACAGATACGCAGTATTTT. This codes for CACKERGTDTQYF.

This clone was observed a handful of times. The V gene is TRBV5-1, the J gene TRBJ2-7; unclear D gene. The CDR3 has 14 amino acids. V was shortened by 1 base and J by 0 bases, with 8 bases between the two germline ends. Germline CDR1 and CDR2: SGHRS and YFSETQ. The CDR3: CASSLTSYSYEQYF. For the CDR3, the DNA is TGCGCCAGCAGCTTGACAAGTTACTCCTACGAGCAGTACTTC.

Worth noting for this clone: Other nucleotide sequences in the sample specify the same CDR3. CDR3 nucleotides: TGCAGCGTTGTCGGGGAGACCCAGTACTTC. It encodes CSVVGETQYF. The rearrangement joins TRBV29-1 to TRBJ2-5; unclear D gene. CDR1 is SQVTM, CDR2 ANQGSEA, per germline. The CDR3 sequence is 10 residues long. Between the trimmed V and J ends, which lost 4 bases and 5 bases, there was a span of 5 bases.

This clone has a handful of counts. The chain links TRBV29-1 to TRBJ1-5, with TRBD1 matching over 7 bases. CDR3 length: 15 amino acids. Per germline, CDR1 SQVTM and CDR2 ANQGSEA. V was pared by 0 bases and J by 1 base, with 3 bases of the junction left unmatched. DNA of the CDR3: TGCAGCGTTGAAGAGACAGGGAAAAGCAATCAGCCCCAGCATTTT. Translated: CSVEETGKSNQPQHF.

The V gene is TRBV15, the J gene TRBJ1-5, with D tentatively TRBD1 (6 bases). Germline lookup yields CDR1 LNHNV and CDR2 YYDKDF (reference sequence). This CDR3 spans 14 amino acids. V shed 1 base and J shed 6 bases, with 10 bases lying between them. CDR3 in amino acids: CATSRGGGPQPQHF. The CDR3 DNA sequence: TGTGCCACCAGCAGAGGGGGGGGGCCTCAGCCCCAGCATTTT. Supplemented by reference TRBV15 and TRBJ1-5, the full variable domain reads DAMVIQNPRYQVTQFGKPVTLSCSQTLNHNVMYWYQQKSSQAPKLLFHYYDKDFNNEADTPDNFQSRRPNTSFCFLDIRSPGLGDTAMYLCATSRGGGPQPQHFGDGTRLSIL.

The chain employs TRBV11-2 and TRBJ2-3; D might be TRBD2 (5 bases). CDR1 and CDR2 (germline): SGHAT, FQNNGV. This CDR3 has 15 residues. Trimming removed 4 bases at V and 2 bases at J, with 13 bases between. This CDR3 is CASSSKTGFTDTQYF. In DNA, the CDR3 is TGTGCCAGCAGCTCTAAAACGGGGTTCACAGATACGCAGTATTTT.

There are a few counts of this clone. The gene calls are TRBV4-2 and TRBJ1-6; 12 bases match TRBD1. Per the germline V gene, CDR1 is LGHNA and CDR2 is YNFKEQ. CDR3 length equals 15 residues. Trimming at V came to 4 bases and at J to 10 bases, leaving 5 bases not matched to a gene. This CDR3 is CASSPGQGADSPLHF. The CDR3 nucleotides are TGTGCCAGCAGCCCGGGACAGGGGGCCGACTCACCCCTCCACTTT.

The V and J genes are TRBV15 and TRBJ2-5; D might be TRBD1 (6 bases). Between the trimmed V and J ends, which lost 0 bases and 3 bases, there was a span of 11 bases. The germline V gene has CDR1 LNHNV and CDR2 YYDKDF (reference sequence). This CDR3 has 15 residues. The CDR3 reads CATSREFSGEETQYF. CDR3 nucleotides: TGTGCCACCAGCAGAGAATTTTCAGGGGAAGAGACCCAGTACTTC.

The V gene is TRBV7-8, the J gene TRBJ1-1; no clear D gene. Germline V gene sequence: CDR1 SGHVS, CDR2 FQNEAQ. Between the trimmed V and J ends, which lost 5 bases and 8 bases, there was a span of 12 bases. The CDR3 consists of 12 residues. CDR3 in amino acids: CASSRLGREAFF. CDR3 sequence (DNA): TGTGCCAGCAGCCGATTAGGGAGGGAAGCTTTCTTT.

The chain carries TRBV5-1 and TRBJ2-7, with 7 bases lining up with TRBD2. Trimming cost V 3 bases and J 7 bases; bases outside gene matches: 7. The germline V gene encodes CDR1 SGHRS and CDR2 YFSETQ. There are 13 residues in the CDR3. In nucleotides, the CDR3 is TGCGCCAGCAGCTGGGAGGGCCCTCAGGAGCAGTACTTC. As protein: CASSWEGPQEQYF.

J is TRBJ2-1 and V is TRBV29-1; unclear D gene. The V end was cut by 1 base, the J end by 6 bases, with 13 bases between. Germline CDR1 reads SQVTM; CDR2 reads ANQGSEA. This CDR3 comprises 14 residues. The CDR3 nucleotides read TGCAGCGTTGAAGGTCTTACCTCAAGCAATGAGCAGTTCTTC. This sequence encodes CSVEGLTSSNEQFF.

The V call is TRBV6-5, the J call TRBJ2-5; no clear D. Trimming cost V 6 bases and J 5 bases, with 13 bases left between them. Germline CDR1 reads MNHEY; CDR2 reads SVGAGI. The CDR3 totals 13 residues. The CDR3 DNA reads as TGTGCCAGCAGCTCCCAGCGCGCGGAGACCCAGTACTTC. It is translated as CASSSQRAETQYF.